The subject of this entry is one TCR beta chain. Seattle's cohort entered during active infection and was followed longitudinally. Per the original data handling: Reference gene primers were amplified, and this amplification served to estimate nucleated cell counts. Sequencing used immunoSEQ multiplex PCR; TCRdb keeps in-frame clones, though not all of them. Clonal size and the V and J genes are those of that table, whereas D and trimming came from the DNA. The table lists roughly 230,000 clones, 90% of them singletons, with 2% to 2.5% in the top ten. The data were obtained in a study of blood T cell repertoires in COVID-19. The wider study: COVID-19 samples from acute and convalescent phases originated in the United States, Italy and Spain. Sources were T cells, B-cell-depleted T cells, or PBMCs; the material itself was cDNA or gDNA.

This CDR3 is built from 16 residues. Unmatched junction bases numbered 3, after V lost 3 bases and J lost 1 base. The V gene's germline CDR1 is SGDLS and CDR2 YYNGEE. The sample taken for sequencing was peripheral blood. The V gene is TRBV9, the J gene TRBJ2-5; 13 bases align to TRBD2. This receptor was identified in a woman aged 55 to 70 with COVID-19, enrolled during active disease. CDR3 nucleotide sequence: TGTGCCAGCAGCGGGGGACTAGCGGGGATCCAAGAGACCCAGTACTTC. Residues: CASSGGLAGIQETQYF. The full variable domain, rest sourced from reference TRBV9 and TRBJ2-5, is DSGVTQTPKHLITATGQRVTLRCSPRSGDLSVYWYQQSLDQGLQFLIQYYNGEERAKGNILERFSAQQFPDLHSELNLSSLELGDSALYFCASSGGLAGIQETQYFGPGTRLLVL.